A selection of T cell receptor beta chains follows, all from one sample in a study of post-analysis software for immune sequencing data. TCRdb ran MiXCR on the PCR reads and lists one entry per CDR3 protein. The table includes roughly 800,000 distinct CDR3 sequences, about 45% detected once. The sample taken for sequencing was blood. These receptors all stem from a girl between 10 and 17 years old with multiple sclerosis. Both conserved end residues are part of each CDR3. A D gene is named only where the DNA matches it firmly. Part of the rows lack a size; the others show once, few, many or a class for expanded clones.

>TRBJ2-5|.|TRBV19|.
TGTGCCAGTAGTGCCTGGACAGGAGGGAACCAAGAGACCCAGTACTTC
CASSAWTGGNQETQYF
>TRBJ2-3|.|TRBV24-1|.
TGTGCCACCAGTGATTTGGACAGCGGCACAGATACGCAGTATTTT
CATSDLDSGTDTQYF
>TRBJ2-5|few|TRBV29-1|.
TGCAGCGGCACACAACTGAGACAAGAGACCCAGTACTTC
CSGTQLRQETQYF
>TRBJ2-7|few|TRBV7-9|.
TGTGCCAGCAGCCCCAGCTTTATCCAGGGGTCGGGACCGCCCTACGAGCAGTACTTC
CASSPSFIQGSGPPYEQYF
>TRBJ2-3|.|TRBV6-6|.
TGTGCCAGCAGTTACGGGCGGCAGCGGATTAGCACAGATACGCAGTATTTT
CASSYGRQRISTDTQYF
>TRBJ1-5|.|TRBV29-1|.
TGCAGTGTATCGCAGGGATACAATCAGCCCCAGCATTTT
CSVSQGYNQPQHF
>TRBJ2-1|few|TRBV27|TRBD2
TGTGCCAGCAGTGAAGCTAGCGGGACGGGAAATGAGCAGTTCTTC
CASSEASGTGNEQFF
>TRBJ2-7|.|TRBV7-9|.
TGTGCCAGCAGCCCTGTCGTTTCCTACGAGCAGTACTTC
CASSPVVSYEQYF
>TRBJ1-1|.|TRBV7-9|.
TGTGCCACCCGTTGGGTAGGCACTGAAGCTTTCTTT
CATRWVGTEAFF
>TRBJ1-6|many|TRBV9|.
TGTGCCAGCAGCGTCACGGATACTTCACCCCTCCACTTT
CASSVTDTSPLHF
>TRBJ2-5|.|TRBV12-3/TRBV12-4|TRBD2
TGTGCCAGCAGTTTACAAGCGGGAGTGGAGACCCAGTACTTC
CASSLQAGVETQYF
>TRBJ2-1|few|TRBV4-2|TRBD2
TGTGCCAGCAGCCCCCTAGCGGGAGGCACCTACAATGAGCAGTTCTTC
CASSPLAGGTYNEQFF
>TRBJ2-4|.|TRBV20-1|TRBD2
TGCAGTGCGAGAGCGGGAGGGATAAACATTCAGTACTTC
CSARAGGINIQYF
>TRBJ2-7|few|TRBV15|TRBD2
TGTGCCACCAGCAGCACCGGGACTACAACCTACGAGCAGTACTTC
CATSSTGTTTYEQYF
>TRBJ2-1|once|TRBV6-6|.
TGTGCCAGCAGTTACCCGGGACACGGGGCCGAGTGGCGGTTCTTC
CASSYPGHGAEWRFF
>TRBJ1-2|.|TRBV29-1|TRBD1
TGCAGCGTTGACAGGGGGAGTGATGGCTACACCTTC
CSVDRGSDGYTF
>TRBJ2-3|.|TRBV20-1|.
TGCAGTGCTAGAGGGCGGACCACAGATACGCAGTATTTT
CSARGRTTDTQYF
>TRBJ2-7|.|TRBV15|.
TGTGCCACCAGCAGAGATTACGGGAGCCCTCACAATGAGCAGTACTTC
CATSRDYGSPHNEQYF
>TRBJ2-3|.|TRBV19|.
TGTGCCAGTAATCCGGCCAAACGGATGACAGATACGCAGTATTTT
CASNPAKRMTDTQYF
>TRBJ2-7|.|TRBV6-2/TRBV6-3|.
TGTGCCAGCAGTTACGTGGCTGGCGAGGACGAGCAGTACTTC
CASSYVAGEDEQYF
>TRBJ2-3|.|TRBV9|TRBD1
TGTGCCAGCAGCGGGGGACAGGGAATACCTGACACGCAGTATTTT
CASSGGQGIPDTQYF
>TRBJ2-5|once|TRBV6-6|.
TGTGCCAGCAGTTACTCGATTAGCGCGCATACCCAAGAGACCCAGTACTTC
CASSYSISAHTQETQYF
>TRBJ2-7|.|TRBV29-1|.
TGCAGCGTTGAAGTGGATACCTACGAGCAGTACTTC
CSVEVDTYEQYF
>TRBJ2-5|.|TRBV5-1|.
TGCGCCAGCAGGCCAGGGGTAGGGGAGACCCAGTACTTC
CASRPGVGETQYF
>TRBJ2-5|.|TRBV27|TRBD2
TGTGCCAGCAGTTATGGACTAGAGAGGGAGACCCAGTACTTC
CASSYGLERETQYF
>TRBJ2-1|.|TRBV12-3/TRBV12-4|TRBD2
TGTGCCAGCCACCCACTGGCGGGAGACCTCAATGAGCAGTTCTTC
CASHPLAGDLNEQFF
>TRBJ1-5|.|TRBV29-1|.
TGCAGCGTTGAAGATGAGGATCAACCCCAGCATTTT
CSVEDEDQPQHF
>TRBJ2-3|.|TRBV28|.
TGTGCCAGCAGTTCAACTAGCTCCCGGTCCACAGATACGCAGTATTTT
CASSSTSSRSTDTQYF
>TRBJ1-2|few|TRBV12-3/TRBV12-4|.
TGTGCCAGCAACGCCGGGACACGTGGGAGCTACACCTTC
CASNAGTRGSYTF
>TRBJ2-7|.|TRBV25-1|.
TGTGCCAGCAGTGACCCTCCGTCGGACTACGAGCAGTACTTC
CASSDPPSDYEQYF
>TRBJ2-1|.|TRBV7-9|TRBD2
TGTGCCAGCATCGCCCGCCTAGCGGACGATTACAATGAGCAGTTCTTC
CASIARLADDYNEQFF
>TRBJ2-3|.|TRBV10-3|.
TGTGCCATCAGTGAGTCCAAGGGTCTCGGAGATACGCAGTATTTT
CAISESKGLGDTQYF
>TRBJ2-7|.|TRBV7-3|TRBD2
TGTGCCAGCAGCTTAATGGCGGGAGAGTCCTACGAGCAGTACTTC
CASSLMAGESYEQYF
>TRBJ2-3|.|TRBV20-1|.
TGCAGTGCTGGGGACGATCAAATCACAGATACGCAGTATTTT
CSAGDDQITDTQYF
>TRBJ1-2|few|TRBV7-2|TRBD1
TGTGCCAGCAGCTTAGGACAGGGTGCAGCTAACTATGGCTACACCTTC
CASSLGQGAANYGYTF
>TRBJ2-7|.|TRBV19|TRBD2
TGTGCCACCACACTAGCGGGAGGTGACGAGCAGTACTTC
CATTLAGGDEQYF
>TRBJ2-5|.|TRBV20-1|.
TGCAGTGCTAGAGTCGGGACTGGCGGCGAGACCCAGTACTTC
CSARVGTGGETQYF
>TRBJ2-1|.|TRBV20-1|TRBD2
TGCAGTGCTAGAGAGGCTAGCGGGAGCAACTACAATGAGCAGTTCTTC
CSAREASGSNYNEQFF
>TRBJ1-1|few|TRBV29-1|.
TGCAGCGTTGTTGGTGGGGGCTGGTTCGGAGCTTTCTTT
CSVVGGGWFGAFF
>TRBJ2-1|.|TRBV5-1|.
TGCGCCAGCAGCGAGGAAGGGGGGAGATTCAATGAGCAGTTCTTC
CASSEEGGRFNEQFF
>TRBJ2-3|.|TRBV5-5|TRBD1
TGTGCCAGCAGCTTAAGCAGGGGGACGGGAGATACGCAGTATTTT
CASSLSRGTGDTQYF
>TRBJ2-7|.|TRBV20-1|.
TGCAGTGCTCAAGGGCAGGGATACTACGAGCAGTACTTC
CSAQGQGYYEQYF
>TRBJ1-2|few|TRBV10-3|TRBD1
TGTGCCATCAGTATCGGACAGGCGAATTATGGCTACACCTTC
CAISIGQANYGYTF
>TRBJ2-7|.|TRBV5-1|TRBD1
TGCGCCAGCAGCGAGGGACAGAGCTCCTACGAGCAGTACTTC
CASSEGQSSYEQYF
>TRBJ2-1|few|TRBV20-1|.
TGCAGTGCTAGTTGGGGGTTTCGTGCCAAGTCCTACAATGAGCAGTTCTTC
CSASWGFRAKSYNEQFF
>TRBJ1-5|.|TRBV2|.
TGTGCCAGCAGTGACAGGCAGACAACGACCCAGCATTTT
CASSDRQTTTQHF
>TRBJ2-7|once|TRBV12-3/TRBV12-4|.
TGTGCCAGCAGTTTACAAATCAGGGGAAAGTACGAGCAGTACTTC
CASSLQIRGKYEQYF
>TRBJ1-2|few|TRBV11-2|.
TGTGCCAGCAGCCCAGAATTATTGAACTATGGCTACACCTTC
CASSPELLNYGYTF